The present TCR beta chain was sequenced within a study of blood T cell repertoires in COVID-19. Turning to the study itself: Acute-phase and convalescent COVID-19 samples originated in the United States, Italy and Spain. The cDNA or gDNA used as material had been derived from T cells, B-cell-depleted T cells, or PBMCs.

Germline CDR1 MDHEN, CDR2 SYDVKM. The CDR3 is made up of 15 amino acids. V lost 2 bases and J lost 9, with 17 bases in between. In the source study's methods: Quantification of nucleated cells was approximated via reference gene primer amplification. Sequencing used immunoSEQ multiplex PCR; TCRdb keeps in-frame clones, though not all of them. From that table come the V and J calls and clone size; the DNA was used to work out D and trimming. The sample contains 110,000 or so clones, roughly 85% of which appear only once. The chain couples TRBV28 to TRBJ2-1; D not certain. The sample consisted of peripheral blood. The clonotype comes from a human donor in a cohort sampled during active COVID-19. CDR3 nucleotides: TGTGCCAGCAGTTTAGACCCCAGACAAATACCTGAGCAGTTCTTC. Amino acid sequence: CASSLDPRQIPEQFF.